This T cell receptor beta chain is drawn from a study of CD8 T cells in ankylosing spondylitis (TCRdb year 2017). General notes on the study: The study set out to find disease-linked TCR variants by profiling T cell receptor beta repertoires in ankylosing spondylitis patients and healthy donors. The full study cohort comprised 25 ankylosing spondylitis patients and around 100 healthy donors. Samples of peripheral blood were taken, and for ankylosing spondylitis patients, synovial fluid was collected as well.

Paper-wide results and their limitations: Blood from ankylosing spondylitis patients appeared to be characterized by a TCR beta motif made up of seven or eight highly homologous amino acid variants. Significant enrichment of the disease-linked clones was reported in matched synovial fluid samples from ankylosing spondylitis patients. Some TCR beta motif variants had previously been reported in synovial fluid and blood of reactive arthritis patients, which suggested common disease-initiation mechanisms. In peripheral blood, the disease-linked clones were found at relatively low frequencies and had a CD8+ phenotype.

Taken from cysteine to phenylalanine, the CDR3 has 15 residues. The entry retains the CDR3 DNA only, 45 bases that are in frame from base 1. V and J are truncated by 5 bases and 0 bases respectively, leaving an intervening sequence of 11 bases. Sequencing was carried out with an Illumina HiSeq 2500. Quantitative 5'-RACE with molecular barcodes was used to prepare TCR beta libraries. The study's processing was this. A new computational method based on a probabilistic model of VDJ rearrangement was used to identify disease-linked TCR variants. In-frame beta chains were kept once TCRdb had trimmed the public reads at Q25 with fastp and called clones with MiXCR. Merged by CDR3 protein, the rows form single entries marked with the most common genes and DNA. TCRdb's processing, not the study's, gives the V and J calls here. The table for this sample lists roughly 90,000 distinct CDR3 sequences; 9% of them were counted only once. The ten largest clones capture roughly 29% of the sample.

This clonotype was seen a handful of times. Its recognized antigen is unknown. No clone much larger than this one lies a single base away; base qualities are absent. The TCR comes from a male donor with ankylosing spondylitis. The source material was blood, either unsorted or a sorted T cell fraction (not recorded which). The chain links TRBV12-3 or TRBV12-4 with TRBJ2-1; no D gene is confidently identified. CDR3 reads: CASSPIARSYNEQFF. Read as DNA, the sequence is TGTGCCAGCAGTCCCATTGCCCGCTCCTACAATGAGCAGTTCTTC.